The 26 T cell receptor beta chains below all came from one sample that was sequenced in a study of spatial heterogeneity in lung cancer. As to time point: blood at routine non-recurrence follow-up after resection. From the 5' RACE reads, TCRdb called clonotypes with MiXCR, one entry per CDR3 protein. Of some 32,000 distinct CDR3 sequences in the sample, 10% were seen once. Sequencing was performed on PBMCs, taken at follow-up. These receptors were taken from a female donor with early-stage non-small cell lung cancer.

This clonotype was counted between two and nine times. This rearrangement joins TRBV5-1 to TRBJ2-3; D gene unclear. Trimming removed 5 bases from V and 4 bases from J, with 8 bases in between. CDR3 size: 12 residues. The V gene's germline CDR1 is SGHRS and CDR2 YFSETQ. The DNA of the CDR3 is TGCGCCAGCAGGTTCGAATCAGATACGCAGTATTTT. Translated, it gives CASRFESDTQYF.

The V call is TRBV11-3, the J call TRBJ1-5; 9 nucleotides line up with TRBD1. Germline loops: CDR1 SGHNT, CDR2 YENEEA. There are 16 residues in the CDR3. The V and J ends lost 5 bases and 5 bases, in that order; junction bases with no gene match: 10. CDR3 bases: TGTGCCAGCAGCCTACCGGGACAGGGTGGAGATCAGCCCCAGCATTTT. This gives the protein CASSLPGQGGDQPQHF.

This clonotype was counted at least ten times. CDR3 nucleotides: TGTGCCAGCAGTCCACCGGGACTAAGGGACAATGAGCAGTTCTTC. Translation: CASSPPGLRDNEQFF. The chain couples TRBV7-2 to TRBJ2-1; 7 bases are a match to TRBD2. The length of the CDR3 is 15 residues. With V trimmed by 6 bases and J by 5 bases, 10 bases remained unmatched. Germline V gene data show CDR1 as SGHTA and CDR2 as FQGNSA.

This clonotype was recorded a few times. The junction shows a germline mismatch at one end, possibly a read error. The chain employs TRBV6-5 and TRBJ1-2; TRBD1 aligns across 8 bases. The CDR3 contains 11 residues. Per germline, CDR1 MNHEY and CDR2 SVGAGI. CDR3 DNA sequence: TGTGCCAGCAAAGGACAGGGACTTTCCATCTTC. This translates into CASKGQGLSIF.

The chain uses TRBV12-3 or TRBV12-4 and TRBJ2-7, with unresolved D. V dropped 1 base and J dropped 4 bases, with 11 bases sitting between them. The CDR3 covers 14 residues. The CDR3 is CASSLGFNSYEQYF. In DNA, the CDR3 is TGTGCCAGCAGTTTAGGTTTTAACAGTTACGAGCAGTACTTC.

Details on this clonotype: This may come from a read error, since a much larger clone is one base off. This sequence joins TRBV27 and TRBJ1-2; 9 bases agree with TRBD1. Germline V lookup: CDR1 MNHEY, CDR2 SMNVEV (reference sequence). CDR3 length: 14 residues. CDR3 sequence: CASSLGQGNYSYTF. CDR3 sequence (DNA): TGTGCCAGCAGTTTGGGACAGGGTAACTATAGCTACACCTTC.

This clonotype is labeled as medium-sized. The V call is TRBV4-3, the J call TRBJ2-3; D is undetermined. Per germline, CDR1 LGHNA and CDR2 YSLEER. CDR3 size: 18 residues. Trimming pared 0 bases from V and 3 bases from J, leaving 19 bases between. CDR3 region: CASSQDVPPGGLTDTQYF. The DNA for the CDR3 is TGCGCCAGCAGCCAAGATGTGCCGCCAGGCGGTTTGACAGATACGCAGTATTTT.

This clonotype was found a few times. V gene TRBV7-2 combines with J gene TRBJ2-5, with TRBD2 matching over 7 bases. The CDR3 length is 13 residues. Trimming took 3 bases from V and 4 from J; bases not matched to a gene: 2. Germline CDR1 and CDR2: SGHTA and FQGNSA. The CDR3 DNA is TGTGCCAGCAGCTTTTCGGGGGGAGAGACCCAGTACTTC. This sequence encodes CASSFSGGETQYF. Using reference TRBV7-2 and TRBJ2-5 for the parts outside the CDR3, the full variable domain is GAGVSQSPSNKVTEKGKDVELRCDPISGHTALYWYRQSLGQGLEFLIYFQGNSAPDKSGLPSDRFSAERTGGSVSTLTIQRTQQEDSAVYLCASSFSGGETQYFGPGTRLLVL.

The rearrangement uses TRBV10-2 and TRBJ2-1; 9 nucleotides agree with TRBD2. This CDR3 region has 15 residues. Unmatched junction bases numbered 10, after V lost 1 base and J lost 12 bases. Germline V gene lookup returns CDR1 WSHSY and CDR2 SAAADI. Here the CDR3 DNA reads TGCGCCAGCAGTGAGTGGTCTAGCGGGGCACCCGGGCAGTTCTTC. This sequence encodes CASSEWSSGAPGQFF.

The V and J genes are TRBV9 and TRBJ2-5, with D possibly called TRBD1 or TRBD2 (5 bases each). The germline V gene has CDR1 SGDLS and CDR2 YYNGEE. V was trimmed by 3 bases and J by 1 base, leaving 13 bases between them. The CDR3 extends over 15 amino acids. The CDR3 DNA reads as TGTGCCAGCAGCGCTACGGGACGGTTCCAAGAGACCCAGTACTTC. As protein: CASSATGRFQETQYF.

The CDR3 DNA is TGCAGTGCTAGAGGAAGCAACAGGTTAGAGCCCCAGCATTTT. Its protein is CSARGSNRLEPQHF. The chain recombines TRBV20-1 with TRBJ1-5, with D perhaps TRBD1 (5 bases). Trimming left V 1 base short and J 8 bases short, with 15 bases between. The CDR3 has 14 residues. Per germline, CDR1 DFQATT and CDR2 SNEGSKA (reference sequence).

This clonotype appeared many times. The chain uses TRBV11-2 and TRBJ2-1; D might be TRBD2 (6 bases). The germline V and J ends were trimmed by 7 bases and 7 bases, with 17 bases remaining between them. This CDR3 region has 14 residues. CDR1 SGHAT and CDR2 FQNNGV come from the germline V gene. The CDR3 protein is CASTRDWVSNEQFF. The DNA of the CDR3 is TGTGCCAGCACCCGGGACTGGGTCTCAAATGAGCAGTTCTTC.

Many counts were recorded for this clonotype. The genes are TRBV20-1 and TRBJ1-5, with D possibly matching TRBD1 (6 bases). The V gene lost 5 bases and the J gene lost 3 bases, with 14 bases spanning the gap. The CDR3 length is 14 residues. Germline CDR1 DFQATT, CDR2 SNEGSKA (reference sequence). In DNA form, the CDR3 reads TGCAGTGCTCCCAGCAGGGGTCCCAATCAGCCCCAGCATTTT. Translated, it gives CSAPSRGPNQPQHF.

This clonotype was detected a few times. The chain carries TRBV19 and TRBJ2-7; the D is unclear. This CDR3 is 13 amino acids long. The ends were cut back, 6 bases at V and 0 bases at J, with 9 bases in the middle. Germline CDR1 and CDR2: LNHDA and SQIVND (reference sequence). CDR3 in amino acids: CASRPPSSYEQYF. For the CDR3, the DNA is TGTGCCAGTAGACCTCCGAGCTCCTACGAGCAGTACTTC.

This clonotype was seen ten or more times. This rearrangement joins TRBV9 to TRBJ2-1; 7 bases are shared with TRBD2. This CDR3 region has 17 residues. Trimming cost V 4 bases and J 3 bases; bases outside gene matches: 13. CDR1 is SGDLS and CDR2 is YYNGEE in the germline V gene. The CDR3 loop reads CASSSSQSGVSYNEQFF. Here the CDR3 DNA reads TGTGCCAGCAGCTCCTCTCAAAGCGGGGTGAGCTACAATGAGCAGTTCTTC.

The genes are TRBV29-1 and TRBJ2-3; TRBD2 might be the D (6 bases). CDR1 SQVTM and CDR2 ANQGSEA come from the germline V gene. The V gene lost 1 base and the J gene lost 2 bases, with 13 bases spanning the gap. This CDR3 comprises 15 residues. The CDR3 here is CSVEGAGGITDTQYF. The CDR3 nucleotides are TGCAGCGTTGAAGGCGCTGGCGGGATCACAGATACGCAGTATTTT.

This clonotype was observed at least ten times. This chain joins TRBV19 and TRBJ2-6; TRBD1 agrees at 7 bases. V lost 9 bases and J lost 2; bases outside the gene matches: 4. The V gene's germline CDR1 is LNHDA and CDR2 SQIVND (reference sequence). The CDR3 runs 14 residues. CDR3 sequence reads: CASLDRAGANVLTF. CDR3 bases: TGTGCCAGCCTCGACAGGGCTGGGGCCAACGTCCTGACTTTC.

The chain recombines TRBV7-2 with TRBJ2-4, with 10 bases that match TRBD2. This CDR3 contains 14 residues. V was clipped by 2 bases and J by 7 bases; unmatched bases: 2. Germline lookup yields CDR1 SGHTA and CDR2 FQGNSA. The CDR3 region is CASSLRLAGNIQYF. For the CDR3, the DNA is TGTGCCAGCAGCTTAAGACTAGCGGGCAACATTCAGTACTTC.

The sample holds a few counts of this clonotype. Here the CDR3 reads CASSLGGGGSEAFF. The CDR3 DNA reads as TGTGCCAGCAGCCTAGGTGGGGGGGGATCTGAAGCTTTCTTT. This chain joins TRBV12-3 or TRBV12-4 and TRBJ1-1; perhaps TRBD1 as D (5 bases). The CDR3 sequence is 14 residues long. The ends were cut back, 6 bases at V and 6 bases at J, with 17 bases in the middle.

This clonotype appeared a single time. The chain carries TRBV12-3 or TRBV12-4 and TRBJ1-2; 8 nucleotides match TRBD1. This CDR3 has 12 residues. V lost 8 bases and J lost 7; bases outside the gene matches: 6. CDR3 region: CASSGQGAGYTF. The CDR3 bases are TGTGCCAGCTCCGGACAGGGAGCTGGCTACACCTTC.

In this sample, this clonotype turned up a few times. The J gene is TRBJ2-1, the V gene TRBV7-2; weak D call: TRBD2 (5 bases). The CDR3 length is 11 residues. Germline CDR1 and CDR2: SGHTA and FQGNSA. V lost 2 bases and J lost 15, with 11 bases in between. CDR3 residues: CASSLFQEAFF. CDR3 nucleotide sequence: TGTGCCAGCAGCTTATTCCAGGAGGCGTTCTTC.

This clonotype was seen a few times. The gene calls are TRBV9 and TRBJ2-1, with 9 nucleotides matching TRBD2. V shed 0 bases, J shed 6 bases, and the junction held 7 bases outside the gene matches. The CDR3 is made up of 16 amino acids. Germline loops: CDR1 SGDLS, CDR2 YYNGEE. The CDR3 nucleotides are TGTGCCAGCAGCGTAGGAGGCGGGGGGGCCGGCAATGAGCAGTTCTTC. It is translated as CASSVGGGGAGNEQFF.

For this clonotype: At one boundary the junction diverges from the germline segment, which might be a read error. The V gene is TRBV28, the J gene TRBJ1-4, with D unclear. The length of the CDR3 is 13 residues. Germline CDR1 is MDHEN and CDR2 is SYDVKM. The CDR3 nucleotides are TGTGTCAGCAAGAAAGGGTTTAATGAAAAACTGTTTTTT. It codes for CVSKKGFNEKLFF.

This clonotype was seen at least ten times. The chain carries TRBV6-6 and TRBJ1-4, with no clear D. CDR3 length: 12 amino acids. Germline V CDR1 and CDR2: MNHNY, SVGAGI (reference sequence). The V and J ends lost 7 bases and 8 bases respectively, with 11 bases between them. The CDR3 nucleotides are TGTGCCAGCACTAGACTTGGCGAAAAACTGTTTTTT. Its protein product is CASTRLGEKLFF.

This clonotype was recorded at least ten times. The chain carries TRBV4-3 and TRBJ2-7; 12 bases match TRBD2. With 1 base clipped from V and 4 bases from J, the junction kept 8 bases outside the gene matches. The CDR3 runs 17 residues. Germline V gene data show CDR1 as LGHNA and CDR2 as YSLEER. The CDR3 sequence is CASSQALAGGPGYEQYF. CDR3 in DNA: TGCGCCAGCAGCCAAGCCCTAGCGGGGGGGCCGGGTTACGAGCAGTACTTC.

V is TRBV19 and J is TRBJ1-5; 7 nucleotides agree with TRBD1. The V gene end was trimmed by 6 bases and the J gene end by 3 bases; junction bases not matched to a gene: 8. CDR3 size: 15 residues. Per the germline V gene, CDR1 is LNHDA and CDR2 is SQIVND (reference sequence). CDR3 protein: CASRVDRAFNQPQHF. The CDR3 region has the DNA TGTGCCAGTAGAGTAGACAGGGCTTTCAATCAGCCCCAGCATTTT. The variable domain in full, completed from reference TRBV19 and TRBJ1-5, reads DGGITQSPKYLFRKEGQNVTLSCEQNLNHDAMYWYRQDPGQGLRLIYYSQIVNDFQKGDIAEGYSVSREKKESFPLTVTSAQKNPTAFYLCASRVDRAFNQPQHFGDGTRLSIL.